Listed below are T cell receptor beta chains from one sample, sequenced in a study of monozygotic twins with inflammatory bowel disease. No DNA is given; TCRdb re-called the 5' RACE reads and lists each CDR3 protein once. The sample totals over 200,000 distinct CDR3 sequences; its top ten clones hold around 1.5%. The specimen sequenced was blood. The source of these receptors is a human donor with ulcerative colitis or Crohn's disease, or a healthy co-twin of an affected twin (not recorded which). CDR3s include the opening cysteine and the closing phenylalanine or tryptophan. Fields, in order: V gene, J gene, CDR3 length, CDR3 protein.

V gene: TRBV14
J gene: TRBJ2-2
CDR3 length: 19
CDR3 protein: CASSQDGFRWRTNTGELFF

V gene: TRBV20-1
J gene: TRBJ2-5
CDR3 length: 16
CDR3 protein: CSARLNPGQGAQTQYF

V gene: TRBV20-1
J gene: TRBJ2-2
CDR3 length: 11
CDR3 protein: CSATAIGELFF

V gene: TRBV12-3/TRBV12-4
J gene: TRBJ1-5
CDR3 length: 14
CDR3 protein: CASSRLNSNQPQHF

V gene: TRBV24-1
J gene: TRBJ2-1
CDR3 length: 18
CDR3 protein: CATSDSPRGASSYNQQFF

V gene: TRBV5-1
J gene: TRBJ1-1
CDR3 length: 15
CDR3 protein: CASSSYRGARTEAFF

V gene: TRBV5-1
J gene: TRBJ1-3
CDR3 length: 15
CDR3 protein: CASSLSTGGGNTIYF

V gene: TRBV19
J gene: TRBJ1-1
CDR3 length: 16
CDR3 protein: CASINLRPQGDTEAFF

V gene: TRBV5-1
J gene: TRBJ1-4
CDR3 length: 14
CDR3 protein: CASSLVSDSEKLFF

V gene: TRBV3-1
J gene: TRBJ1-1
CDR3 length: 14
CDR3 protein: CASSHGTGNTEAFF

V gene: TRBV7-9
J gene: TRBJ1-2
CDR3 length: 15
CDR3 protein: CASSRQNGFYYGYTF

V gene: TRBV20-1
J gene: TRBJ2-5
CDR3 length: 13
CDR3 protein: CSARGQPRETQYF

V gene: TRBV5-1
J gene: TRBJ1-5
CDR3 length: 13
CDR3 protein: CASSPISGLPQHF

V gene: TRBV5-1
J gene: TRBJ2-1
CDR3 length: 15
CDR3 protein: CASSLSRPSYNEQFF

V gene: TRBV7-9
J gene: TRBJ2-5
CDR3 length: 15
CDR3 protein: CASSPLGQGQETQYF

V gene: TRBV7-8
J gene: TRBJ1-1
CDR3 length: 15
CDR3 protein: CASSLVSPPLGEAFF

V gene: TRBV29-1
J gene: TRBJ2-3
CDR3 length: 13
CDR3 protein: CSVEGQSTDTQYF

V gene: TRBV7-9
J gene: TRBJ1-1
CDR3 length: 14
CDR3 protein: CASSLMTGGTEAFF

V gene: TRBV7-6
J gene: TRBJ2-3
CDR3 length: 14
CDR3 protein: CASSLQGVSDTQYF

V gene: TRBV2
J gene: TRBJ1-1
CDR3 length: 14
CDR3 protein: CASRYQGAGTEAFF

V gene: TRBV7-9
J gene: TRBJ1-5
CDR3 length: 16
CDR3 protein: CASSSSTRQGTQPQHF

V gene: TRBV12-3/TRBV12-4
J gene: TRBJ1-5
CDR3 length: 13
CDR3 protein: CASSVDSNQPQHF

V gene: TRBV7-2
J gene: TRBJ1-1
CDR3 length: 15
CDR3 protein: CASSLSQGLGTEAFF

V gene: TRBV28
J gene: TRBJ1-2
CDR3 length: 12
CDR3 protein: CASSTTPGGYTF

V gene: TRBV19
J gene: TRBJ2-2
CDR3 length: 13
CDR3 protein: CASSTRTGLGLFF

V gene: TRBV18
J gene: TRBJ2-7
CDR3 length: 16
CDR3 protein: CASSPSMTSGAYEQYF

V gene: TRBV11-1
J gene: TRBJ2-1
CDR3 length: 15
CDR3 protein: CASSFGSRRGNEQFF

V gene: TRBV9
J gene: TRBJ1-3
CDR3 length: 13
CDR3 protein: CASSVEDGNTIYF

V gene: TRBV29-1
J gene: TRBJ1-5
CDR3 length: 13
CDR3 protein: CSVTGGADQPQHF

V gene: TRBV7-9
J gene: TRBJ2-5
CDR3 length: 16
CDR3 protein: CASSSGLAGALRTQYF

V gene: TRBV29-1
J gene: TRBJ2-2
CDR3 length: 15
CDR3 protein: CSVGSWDRGTGELFF

V gene: TRBV9
J gene: TRBJ2-7
CDR3 length: 14
CDR3 protein: CASSVGVGSYEQYF

V gene: TRBV6-2/TRBV6-3
J gene: TRBJ2-2
CDR3 length: 14
CDR3 protein: CASSPASDTGELFF

V gene: TRBV18
J gene: TRBJ2-7
CDR3 length: 13
CDR3 protein: CASSPGQTNEQYF

V gene: TRBV12-3/TRBV12-4
J gene: TRBJ2-1
CDR3 length: 14
CDR3 protein: CASSFDRDDNEQFF

V gene: TRBV5-4
J gene: TRBJ2-3
CDR3 length: 18
CDR3 protein: CASSFPAPGQGYTDTQYF

V gene: TRBV12-3/TRBV12-4
J gene: TRBJ2-5
CDR3 length: 14
CDR3 protein: CASSAYRGRETQYF

V gene: TRBV12-3/TRBV12-4
J gene: TRBJ2-3
CDR3 length: 15
CDR3 protein: CASSLAGLAEDTQYF

V gene: TRBV20-1
J gene: TRBJ1-1
CDR3 length: 12
CDR3 protein: CSARSRNTEAFF

V gene: TRBV5-5
J gene: TRBJ1-2
CDR3 length: 14
CDR3 protein: CASSANRGYRGYTF

V gene: TRBV12-3/TRBV12-4
J gene: TRBJ1-2
CDR3 length: 14
CDR3 protein: CASSLGGRGYGYTF

V gene: TRBV11-2
J gene: TRBJ2-5
CDR3 length: 14
CDR3 protein: CASSQGLAGETQYF

V gene: TRBV15
J gene: TRBJ2-2
CDR3 length: 16
CDR3 protein: CATSEYTRTGTGELFF

V gene: TRBV10-3
J gene: TRBJ1-1
CDR3 length: 16
CDR3 protein: CAIKGGQGEGGTEAFF

V gene: TRBV3-1
J gene: TRBJ2-5
CDR3 length: 16
CDR3 protein: CASSPLFVLPPETQYF

V gene: TRBV3-1
J gene: TRBJ1-4
CDR3 length: 16
CDR3 protein: CASSRYREPRGEKLFF

V gene: TRBV18
J gene: TRBJ2-1
CDR3 length: 16
CDR3 protein: CASSPSGPGSYNEQFF

V gene: TRBV11-1
J gene: TRBJ2-2
CDR3 length: 18
CDR3 protein: CASSSTRTSGGNTGELFF

V gene: TRBV10-3
J gene: TRBJ2-3
CDR3 length: 16
CDR3 protein: CAGAALAGGSTDTQYF

V gene: TRBV2
J gene: TRBJ1-5
CDR3 length: 13
CDR3 protein: CASRLGRDQPQHF

V gene: TRBV4-1
J gene: TRBJ2-7
CDR3 length: 13
CDR3 protein: CASSQGQFYEQYF

V gene: TRBV12-3/TRBV12-4
J gene: TRBJ1-5
CDR3 length: 17
CDR3 protein: CASSQRQGTVNNQPQHF

V gene: TRBV3-1
J gene: TRBJ1-2
CDR3 length: 12
CDR3 protein: CASSQGQSGYTF

V gene: TRBV12-3/TRBV12-4
J gene: TRBJ1-1
CDR3 length: 11
CDR3 protein: CASSNTNEAFF

V gene: TRBV11-3
J gene: TRBJ2-1
CDR3 length: 14
CDR3 protein: CASSGTGGYNEQFF

V gene: TRBV18
J gene: TRBJ2-5
CDR3 length: 15
CDR3 protein: CASSPKRGIQETQYF

V gene: TRBV9
J gene: TRBJ1-1
CDR3 length: 13
CDR3 protein: CASSTSTNTEAFF

V gene: TRBV19
J gene: TRBJ1-5
CDR3 length: 15
CDR3 protein: CASSVQQGVDQPQHF